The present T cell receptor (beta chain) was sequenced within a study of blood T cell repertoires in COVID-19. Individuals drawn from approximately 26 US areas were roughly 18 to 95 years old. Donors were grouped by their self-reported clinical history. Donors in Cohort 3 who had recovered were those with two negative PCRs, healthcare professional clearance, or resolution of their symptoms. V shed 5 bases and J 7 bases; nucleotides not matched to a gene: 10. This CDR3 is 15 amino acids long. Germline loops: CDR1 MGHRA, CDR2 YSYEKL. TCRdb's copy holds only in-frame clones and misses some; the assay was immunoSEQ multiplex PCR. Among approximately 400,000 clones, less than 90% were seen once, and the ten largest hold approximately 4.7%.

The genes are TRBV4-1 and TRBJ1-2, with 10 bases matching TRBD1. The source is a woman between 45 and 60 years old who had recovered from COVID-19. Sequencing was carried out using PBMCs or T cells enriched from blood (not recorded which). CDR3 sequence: CASSTSGQGHVGYTF. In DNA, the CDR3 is TGCGCCAGCAGCACCTCGGGACAGGGGCATGTTGGCTACACCTTC.